The 17 T cell receptor beta chains listed next were all sequenced from one sample in a study of blood T cells in healthy people across ages. A second PCR, run for about 7 to 11 cycles, used a sample-barcoded 5' primer plus a J-beta primer mix. Using its own MiXCR run on the 5' RACE reads, TCRdb lists one record per CDR3 protein. The data show around 1,600,000 distinct CDR3 sequences, less than 45% seen once. Sequencing was performed on blood. The receptors were sampled from a woman aged 18-29 years in good health.

This rearrangement joins TRBV7-2 to TRBJ1-1; possible D gene TRBD1, 6 bases. V gave up 6 bases and J gave up 10 bases, with 12 bases separating them. The CDR3 has 11 residues. Germline-derived CDR1 and CDR2 are SGHTA and FQGNSA. CDR3: CASSAQGAAFF. The CDR3 nucleotides are TGTGCCAGCAGTGCACAGGGTGCAGCTTTCTTT. Complete variable domain (other parts from reference TRBV7-2 and TRBJ1-1): GAGVSQSPSNKVTEKGKDVELRCDPISGHTALYWYRQSLGQGLEFLIYFQGNSAPDKSGLPSDRFSAERTGGSVSTLTIQRTQQEDSAVYLCASSAQGAAFFGQGTRLTVV.

The chain combines TRBV12-3 or TRBV12-4 with TRBJ2-7; no clear D. This CDR3 has 11 residues. V gave up 4 bases and J gave up 5 bases, with 6 bases separating them. This CDR3 is CASSWGDEQYF. The CDR3 DNA sequence: TGTGCCAGCAGTTGGGGTGACGAGCAGTACTTC.

This rearrangement joins TRBV5-1 to TRBJ2-1, with 10 bases identical to TRBD2. The V gene end was trimmed by 2 bases and the J gene end by 8 bases; junction bases not matched to a gene: 7. The CDR3 is 15 amino acids. Germline V gene sequence: CDR1 SGHRS, CDR2 YFSETQ. The CDR3 region is CASSLQREGLHEQFF. The CDR3 nucleotides read TGCGCCAGCAGCTTACAGCGGGAGGGCCTCCATGAGCAGTTCTTC.

The chain uses TRBV28 and TRBJ2-2; the D gene is possibly TRBD2 (5 bases). Germline V gene lookup returns CDR1 MDHEN and CDR2 SYDVKM. Trimming cost V 2 bases and J 4 bases, with 8 bases left between them. The CDR3 totals 14 residues. CDR3 region: CASSLASGTGELFF. The CDR3 DNA follows: TGTGCCAGCAGTTTAGCCAGCGGCACCGGGGAGCTGTTTTTT.

V usage is TRBV4-3 and J usage is TRBJ2-7; weak D call: TRBD2 (5 bases). Trimming left V 1 base short and J 3 bases short, with 16 bases between. The CDR3 contains 16 residues. Germline values: CDR1 LGHNA, CDR2 YSLEER. This chain's CDR3 is CASSQGRRTELYEQYF. For the CDR3, the DNA is TGCGCCAGCAGCCAAGGCAGGAGGACCGAACTCTACGAGCAGTACTTC.

V and J are TRBV20-1 and TRBJ2-1, with 9 bases aligning to TRBD2. V shed 6 bases, J shed 5 bases, and the junction held 8 bases outside the gene matches. This CDR3 is 14 amino acids long. The germline V gene has CDR1 DFQATT and CDR2 SNEGSKA (reference sequence). CDR3 in amino acids: CSASVTSGNNEQFF. The CDR3 DNA reads TGCAGTGCCTCAGTGACTAGCGGAAACAATGAGCAGTTCTTC.

This clonotype was seen a handful of times. The gene calls are TRBV6-6 and TRBJ1-2, with D tentatively TRBD1 (5 bases). V shed 6 bases and J shed 5 bases, with 10 bases lying between them. The CDR3 has 12 residues. The germline CDR1 and CDR2 sequences are MNHNY and SVGAGI (reference sequence). This CDR3 reads CASRYQGYGYTF. CDR3 in DNA: TGTGCCAGCAGATACCAGGGTTATGGCTACACCTTC.

V gene TRBV5-1 combines with J gene TRBJ2-5, with 9 bases that match TRBD1. The CDR3 has 14 amino acids. V lost 5 bases, J lost 11 bases, and 13 bases stayed unmatched. The V gene's germline CDR1 is SGHRS and CDR2 YFSETQ. The CDR3 DNA reads as TGCGCCAGCAGGAGGGACAGGGTCTACAATGAGCAGTACTTC. Translation: CASRRDRVYNEQYF.

The CDR3 DNA reads TGTGCCAGCAGCTTTTCTGCTTCTCAGCCCCAGCATTTT. It translates to CASSFSASQPQHF. This chain joins TRBV7-9 and TRBJ1-5; D is undetermined. V lost 3 bases and J 6 bases, leaving 9 bases between the germline ends. CDR3 length: 13 amino acids. CDR1 SEHNR and CDR2 FQNEAQ come from the germline V gene (reference sequence).

This clonotype was observed a few times. This chain joins TRBV12-3 or TRBV12-4 and TRBJ1-2, with a weak D call TRBD1 (5 bases). This CDR3 is 12 amino acids long. The V end was cut by 8 bases, the J end by 4 bases, with 11 bases between. The CDR3 region is CASRDPGYGYTF. The DNA for the CDR3 is TGTGCCAGCCGGGACCCGGGCTATGGCTACACCTTC.

CDR3: CAISEQGASEQYF. The CDR3 bases are TGTGCCATCAGTGAACAGGGGGCGAGTGAGCAGTACTTC. The genes are TRBV10-3 and TRBJ2-7; TRBD1 matches at 9 bases. J gave up 7 bases and V 3 bases, and 4 bases lay outside the gene matches. CDR1 and CDR2 from the germline V gene are ENHRY and SYGVKD. The CDR3 consists of 13 residues.

The J gene is TRBJ1-2, the V gene TRBV12-3 or TRBV12-4; no definite D call. Trimming cost V 5 bases and J 4 bases, with 17 bases left between them. The CDR3 runs to 15 residues. The CDR3 protein is CASSTPGVNFYGYTF. In DNA, the CDR3 is TGTGCCAGCAGTACTCCGGGCGTCAATTTCTATGGCTACACCTTC.

V usage is TRBV20-1 and J usage is TRBJ1-4, with D possibly matching TRBD1 (6 bases). Trimming removed 6 bases from V and 8 bases from J, with 13 bases in between. This CDR3 has 12 residues. CDR1 and CDR2 from the germline V gene are DFQATT and SNEGSKA (reference sequence). Here the CDR3 DNA reads TGCAGTGCCAAGCAGGGGAACGAAAAACTGTTTTTT. Translated: CSAKQGNEKLFF.

The chain uses TRBV29-1 and TRBJ2-2; TRBD1 is a possible D gene (6 bases). This CDR3 has 15 residues. From germline, CDR1 is SQVTM and CDR2 ANQGSEA. The ends were cut back, 6 bases at V and 0 bases at J, with 14 bases in the middle. The CDR3 protein is CSVAPGQPNTGELFF. The CDR3 DNA reads as TGCAGCGTAGCGCCGGGACAACCGAACACCGGGGAGCTGTTTTTT.

The chain has TRBV7-2 and TRBJ2-4; unclear D gene. Germline V CDR1 and CDR2: SGHTA, FQGNSA. This CDR3 is built from 15 residues. V shed 1 base and J shed 6 bases, with 13 bases lying between them. CDR3 coding DNA: TGTGCCAGCAGCTTAGTCCGGTCTCCCTTAAACATTCAGTACTTC. Protein: CASSLVRSPLNIQYF.

This chain connects TRBV5-1 to TRBJ2-1; a weak D match, TRBD2 (5 bases). The CDR3 extends over 14 amino acids. Germline V CDR1 and CDR2: SGHRS, YFSETQ. Between the trimmed V and J ends, which lost 5 bases and 6 bases, there was a span of 15 bases. As DNA, the CDR3 is TGCGCCAGCAGTCCTGACCCGAGCGGCAATGAGCAGTTCTTC. It encodes CASSPDPSGNEQFF.

This clonotype was seen a handful of times. This rearrangement joins TRBV27 to TRBJ2-7; D uncertain. Per germline, CDR1 MNHEY and CDR2 SMNVEV (reference sequence). The V gene lost 0 bases and the J gene lost 7 bases, with 19 bases spanning the gap. The CDR3 loop spans 16 amino acids. CDR3 protein: CASSLSINPSPWEQYF. The CDR3 region has the DNA TGTGCCAGCAGTTTATCGATTAACCCCTCTCCCTGGGAGCAGTACTTC.